This T cell receptor beta chain emerged from a study of T cell clones after liver transplantation. Study-level information: Samples came from ITN030ST, which attempted immunosuppression withdrawal within 2 years of liver transplantation. Three of eight recipients were HCV-positive; others had non-autoimmune, non-viral indications. Study-wide findings and caveats: These preliminary findings come from unstandardized post-transplant sampling times. Migration into the graft, not deletion, may explain lost graft donor-reactive T cells.

Some clones are missing from TCRdb's copy, which holds only in-frame ones; the method was immunoSEQ multiplex PCR. This table has 77,000 or so clones, around 80% appearing once. Notes on this clone: The antigen is not known.

The CDR3 consists of 11 residues. The ends were cut back, 5 bases at V and 4 bases at J, with 7 bases in the middle. Germline CDR1 reads DFQATT; CDR2 reads SNEGSKA (reference sequence). The J gene is TRBJ2-3, the V gene TRBV20-1; D gene uncertain. The input for sequencing was CD4+ T cells from blood, taken 12 months after liver transplant. The TCR was taken from a human patient who received a liver transplant. The graft donor may have given rise to some T cells. The CDR3 region has the DNA TGCAGTGCTCCGGCAGCAGATACGCAGTATTTT. Protein: CSAPAADTQYF.